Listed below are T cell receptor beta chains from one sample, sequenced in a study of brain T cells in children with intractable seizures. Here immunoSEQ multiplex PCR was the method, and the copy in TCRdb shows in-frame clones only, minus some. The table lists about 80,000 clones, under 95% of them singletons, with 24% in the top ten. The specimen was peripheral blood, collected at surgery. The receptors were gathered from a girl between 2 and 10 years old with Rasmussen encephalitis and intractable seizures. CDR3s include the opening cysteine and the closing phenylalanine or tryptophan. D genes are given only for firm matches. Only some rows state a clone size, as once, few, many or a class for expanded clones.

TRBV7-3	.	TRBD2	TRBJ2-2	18	TGTGCCAGCAGCAGGAGCGGGACTAGCGGGAGGGCTCCCGGGGAGCTGTTTTTT	CASSRSGTSGRAPGELFF
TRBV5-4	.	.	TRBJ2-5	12	TGTGCCAGCACCTCCCTGGGGCAAAGACCGTACTTC	CASTSLGQRPYF
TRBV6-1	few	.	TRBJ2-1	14	TGTGCCAGCAGTGAACTCCTAGCGTACAATGAGCAGTTCTTC	CASSELLAYNEQFF
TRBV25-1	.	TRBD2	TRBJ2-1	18	TGTGCCAGCAGTCCAACTAGCGGGGGTCCCGACTCCTACAATGAGCAGTTCTTC	CASSPTSGGPDSYNEQFF
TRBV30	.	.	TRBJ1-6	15	TGTGCCTGGAGCGCGGACAGAACCAATAATTCACCCCTCCACTTT	CAWSADRTNNSPLHF
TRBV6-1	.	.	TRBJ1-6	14	TGTGCCAGCAGTGAAGTGGGACTCAATTCACCCCTCCACTTT	CASSEVGLNSPLHF
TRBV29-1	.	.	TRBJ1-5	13	TGCAGCGTTGAGGACGGGTCAGGTCAGCCCCAGCATTTT	CSVEDGSGQPQHF
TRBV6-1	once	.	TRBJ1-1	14	TGTGCCAGCAGTGAGGTGGGGCGGGGCACTGAAGCTTTCTTT	CASSEVGRGTEAFF
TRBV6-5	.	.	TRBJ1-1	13	TGTGCCAGCAGTTACTCGACAGGCACTGAAGCTTTCTTT	CASSYSTGTEAFF
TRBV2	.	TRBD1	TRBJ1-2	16	TGTGCCAGCAGCGGAGACACCGGGACAGGGGGCGCGGGCTACACCTTC	CASSGDTGTGGAGYTF
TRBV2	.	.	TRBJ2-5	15	TGTGCCAGCACCCTACCCCGAGGCAGCCAAGAGACCCAGTACTTC	CASTLPRGSQETQYF
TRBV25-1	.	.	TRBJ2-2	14	TGTGCCAGCAGTGAATTGGGGAACACCGGGGAGCTGTTTTTT	CASSELGNTGELFF
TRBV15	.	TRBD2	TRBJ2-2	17	TGTGCCACCAGCAGAGAAGGGACTAGCATAAATGGCGGGGAGCTGTTTTTT	CATSREGTSINGGELFF
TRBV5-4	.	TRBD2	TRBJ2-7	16	TGTGCCAGCAGCTTGGGTACGTTGCGGGAGCACCACGAGCAGTACTTC	CASSLGTLREHHEQYF
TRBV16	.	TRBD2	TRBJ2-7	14	TGTGCCAGCAGCCAACGGCGGGAGAGCTACGAGCAGTACTTC	CASSQRRESYEQYF
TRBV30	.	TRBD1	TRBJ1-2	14	TGTGCCTGGAGTAAGGACAGGGGACGATATGGCTACACCTTC	CAWSKDRGRYGYTF
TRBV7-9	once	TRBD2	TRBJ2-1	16	TGTGCCAGCAGTCACAAGACTAGCGGGGGGGCGAATGAGCAGTTCTTC	CASSHKTSGGANEQFF
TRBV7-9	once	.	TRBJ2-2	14	TGTGCCAGCAGCTTAGAAGGAGCGTTCGGGGAGCTGTTTTTT	CASSLEGAFGELFF
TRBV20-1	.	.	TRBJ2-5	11	TGCAGTGCGACAGTTCAAGAGACCCAGTACTTC	CSATVQETQYF
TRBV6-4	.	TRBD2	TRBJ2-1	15	TGTGCCAGCAGTGACTCAGCGGGAGGCTACAATGAGCAGTTCTTC	CASSDSAGGYNEQFF
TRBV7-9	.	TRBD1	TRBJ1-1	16	TGTGCCAGCAGACCAAGGGGGCGCAGGATGGATACTGAAGCTTTCTTT	CASRPRGRRMDTEAFF
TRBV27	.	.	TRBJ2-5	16	TGTGCCAGCAGTTTTTTTGGCTCGCCCGCTCCCGAGACCCAGTACTTC	CASSFFGSPAPETQYF
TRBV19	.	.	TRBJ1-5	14	TGTGCCAGTAGTACAGGGTGGGGCAATCAGCCCCAGCATTTT	CASSTGWGNQPQHF
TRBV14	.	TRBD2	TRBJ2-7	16	TGTGCCAGCAGCCAAGATTTTAGCGGGAGTCCGGACGAGCAGTACTTC	CASSQDFSGSPDEQYF
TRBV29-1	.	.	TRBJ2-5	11	TGCAGCGTTAGCAGTGGAGAGACCCAGTACTTC	CSVSSGETQYF
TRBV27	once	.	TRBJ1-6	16	TGTGCCAGCAGTTTTGACCGGAGCTCCTATAATTCACCCCTCCACTTT	CASSFDRSSYNSPLHF
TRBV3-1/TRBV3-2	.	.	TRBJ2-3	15	TGTGCCAGCAGCCAAGAGTCATCCCGTCGGAGTTCGCAGTATTTT	CASSQESSRRSSQYF
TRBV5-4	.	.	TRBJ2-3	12	TGTGCCAGCAGCGCAGACAGGGACTCGAGGTATTTT	CASSADRDSRYF
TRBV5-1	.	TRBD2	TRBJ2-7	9	TGCGCCAGCAAGACTAGCGGTTCCTTC	CASKTSGSF
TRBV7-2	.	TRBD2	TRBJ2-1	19	TGTGCCAGCAGCTTAGAAGGCAGCGGTGTGGGACTAGCGGGGAATGAGCAGTTCTTC	CASSLEGSGVGLAGNEQFF
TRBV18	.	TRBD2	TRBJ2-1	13	TGTGCCAGCTCAACCCTAGCGGGAGAGAGCCCGTTCTTC	CASSTLAGESPFF
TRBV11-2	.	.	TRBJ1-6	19	TGTGCCAGCAGCTTAACCCACCCGGGGGCCAGCTCCTATAATTCACCCCTCCACTTT	CASSLTHPGASSYNSPLHF
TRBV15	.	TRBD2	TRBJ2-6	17	TGTGCCACCACTAGGGAGGGTATCAGCTCTGGGGCCAACGTCCTGACTTTC	CATTREGISSGANVLTF
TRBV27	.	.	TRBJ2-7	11	TGTGCCAGCAGCAGGGGCTACGAGCAGTACTTC	CASSRGYEQYF
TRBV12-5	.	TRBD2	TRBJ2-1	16	TGTGCTAGTGGTCGACCCCCGGGACTAGAAGGGGATGAGCAGTTCTTC	CASGRPPGLEGDEQFF
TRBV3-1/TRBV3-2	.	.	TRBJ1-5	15	TGTGCCAGCAGCCCGACGGGTGGATGGAATCAGCCCCAGCATTTT	CASSPTGGWNQPQHF
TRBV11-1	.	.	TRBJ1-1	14	TGTGCCAGCAGCTTATGGAGTGAAAACACTGAAGCTTTCTTT	CASSLWSENTEAFF
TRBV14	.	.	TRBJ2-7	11	TGTGCCAGCAGCCAACTCTACGAGCAGTACTTC	CASSQLYEQYF
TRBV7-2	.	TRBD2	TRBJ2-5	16	TGTGCCAGCAGCAGATCTGGACTAGCCCTAAAAGAGACCCAGTACTTC	CASSRSGLALKETQYF
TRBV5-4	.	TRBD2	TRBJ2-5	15	TGTGCCAGCAGCTTAACTAGCGGGTATAAGGAGACCCAGTACTTC	CASSLTSGYKETQYF
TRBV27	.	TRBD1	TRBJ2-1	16	TGTGCCAGCAGTCCAGGGTCAGGGGGACCCTACAATGAGCAGTTCTTC	CASSPGSGGPYNEQFF
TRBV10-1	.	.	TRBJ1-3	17	TGCGCCAGCAGTGAGTCGATCGCAGGGAAATTTGGAAACACCATATATTTT	CASSESIAGKFGNTIYF
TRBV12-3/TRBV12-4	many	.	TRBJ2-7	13	TGTGCCAGCAGGACAGATCAAGCATACGAGCAGTACTTC	CASRTDQAYEQYF
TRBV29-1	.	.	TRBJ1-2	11	TGCAGCGTTCAAGGTTCCCAAGGCTACACCTTC	CSVQGSQGYTF
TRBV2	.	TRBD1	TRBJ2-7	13	TGTGCCACCCGGGACAGGGCCTCCTACGAGCAGTACTTC	CATRDRASYEQYF
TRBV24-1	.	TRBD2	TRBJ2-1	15	TGTGCCACCAGTGATAGCGCCCTCGGGGGGGATGAGCAGTTCTTC	CATSDSALGGDEQFF
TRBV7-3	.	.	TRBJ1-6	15	TGTGCCAGCAGCTTAAACGGGGACGTCTCTTCACCCCTCCACTTT	CASSLNGDVSSPLHF
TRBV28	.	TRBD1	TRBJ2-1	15	TGTGCCAGCAGCCCGACAGGGACCCAAGCAAATGAGCAGTTCTTC	CASSPTGTQANEQFF
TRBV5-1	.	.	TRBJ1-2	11	TGCGCCAGCCTCCGACCGGATGGCTACACCTTC	CASLRPDGYTF
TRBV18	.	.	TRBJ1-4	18	TGTGCCAGCTCACCTATCCTCCCCGGGTCGGGGTCCAATGAAAAACTGTTTTTT	CASSPILPGSGSNEKLFF
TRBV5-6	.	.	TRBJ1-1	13	TGTGCCAGCAGCTTTACAGGGCACCCTGAAGCTTTCTTT	CASSFTGHPEAFF
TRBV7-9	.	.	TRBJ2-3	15	TGTGCCAGCAGCCCTACCGTTCGGTACACGGATACGCAGTATTTT	CASSPTVRYTDTQYF
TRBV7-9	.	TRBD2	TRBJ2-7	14	TGTGCCAGCAGCTTGACTAGCGGATCCTACGAGCAGTACTTC	CASSLTSGSYEQYF
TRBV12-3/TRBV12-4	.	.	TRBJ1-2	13	TGTGCCAGCAGTTTGGCCGGGTTAGGTGGCTACACCTTC	CASSLAGLGGYTF
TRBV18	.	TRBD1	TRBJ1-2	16	TGTGCCAGCTCACCACTTTCCTACAGGGGAAAGAATGGCTACACCTTC	CASSPLSYRGKNGYTF
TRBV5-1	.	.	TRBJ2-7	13	TGCGCCAGCAGCTTCGGCAGCTCCTACGAGCAGTACTTC	CASSFGSSYEQYF
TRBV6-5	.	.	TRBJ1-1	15	TGTGCCAGCAGTTACGCGGGACACCCAAACACTGAAGCTTTCTTT	CASSYAGHPNTEAFF
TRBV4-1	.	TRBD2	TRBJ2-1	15	TGCGCCAGCAGTCGTCCGGGACTAGACTACAATGAGCAGTTCTTC	CASSRPGLDYNEQFF
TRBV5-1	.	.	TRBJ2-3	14	TGCGCCAGCAGCTTGACGCAATACACAGATACGCAGTATTTT	CASSLTQYTDTQYF